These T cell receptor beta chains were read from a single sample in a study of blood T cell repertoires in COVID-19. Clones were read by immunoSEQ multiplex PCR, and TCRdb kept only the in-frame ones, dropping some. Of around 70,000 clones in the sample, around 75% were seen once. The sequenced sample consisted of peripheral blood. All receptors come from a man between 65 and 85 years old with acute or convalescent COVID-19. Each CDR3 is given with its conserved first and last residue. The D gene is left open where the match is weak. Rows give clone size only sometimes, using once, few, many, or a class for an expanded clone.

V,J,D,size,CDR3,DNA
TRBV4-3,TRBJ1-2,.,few,CASSPTGLNYGYTF,TGCGCCAGCAGCCCGACAGGTTTGAACTATGGCTACACCTTC
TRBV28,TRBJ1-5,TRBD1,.,CASTYPPGQGDQPQHF,TGTGCCAGCACCTACCCCCCGGGACAGGGGGATCAGCCCCAGCATTTT
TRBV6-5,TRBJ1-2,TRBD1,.,CASILPGQSGGYTF,TGTGCCAGCATTTTGCCGGGACAGTCGGGCGGCTACACCTTC
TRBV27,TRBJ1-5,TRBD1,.,CASKPQGADWYQPQHF,TGTGCCAGCAAACCACAGGGGGCCGATTGGTATCAGCCCCAGCATTTT
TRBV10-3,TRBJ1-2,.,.,CAISDGSSNYGYTF,TGTGCCATCAGTGATGGCAGTTCTAACTATGGCTACACCTTC
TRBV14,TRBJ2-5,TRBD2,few,CASSQDIGYWSGRRETQYF,TGTGCCAGCAGCCAAGATATCGGGTACTGGAGCGGGAGAAGGGAGACCCAGTACTTC
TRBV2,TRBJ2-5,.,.,CASSETHGTQYF,TGTGCCAGCAGTGAAACTCACGGGACCCAGTACTTC
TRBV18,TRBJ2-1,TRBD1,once,CASSPGQVSYNEQFF,TGTGCCAGCTCACCCGGACAGGTCTCCTACAATGAGCAGTTCTTC
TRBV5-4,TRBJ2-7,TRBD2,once,CASSLRGGYEQYF,TGTGCCAGCAGCCTTCGGGGGGGCTACGAGCAGTACTTC
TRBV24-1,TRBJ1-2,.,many,CATSGPGHAEDYGYTF,TGTGCCACCAGTGGCCCGGGACACGCAGAGGACTATGGCTACACCTTC
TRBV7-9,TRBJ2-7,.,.,CASSLLSTGLEQYF,TGTGCCAGCAGCTTACTTTCGACAGGACTCGAGCAGTACTTC
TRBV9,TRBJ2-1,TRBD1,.,CASSPRTGGSYNEQFF,TGTGCCAGCAGCCCCAGGACAGGGGGCTCCTACAATGAACAGTTCTTC
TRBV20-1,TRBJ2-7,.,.,CSASRDFGRSYEQYF,TGCAGTGCCAGTCGGGACTTCGGAAGGTCCTACGAGCAGTACTTC
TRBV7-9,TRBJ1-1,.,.,CASSLAQGEAFF,TGTGCCAGCAGCTTAGCCCAGGGGGAAGCTTTCTTT
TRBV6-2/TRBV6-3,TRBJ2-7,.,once,CASSPIKRQGTYEQYF,TGTGCCAGCAGCCCTATAAAGCGACAAGGGACTTATGAGCAGTACTTC
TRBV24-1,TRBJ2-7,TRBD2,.,CATSDPGSGSSYEQYF,TGTGCCACCAGTGATCCTGGCAGCGGGAGTTCCTACGAGCAGTACTTC
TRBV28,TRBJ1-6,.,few,CASSLAYYPPDNSPLHF,TGTGCCAGCAGTCTAGCGTACTATCCCCCCGATAATTCACCCCTCCACTTT
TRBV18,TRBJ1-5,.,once,CASSLTGVVSQPQHF,TGTGCCAGCTCACTGACCGGGGTAGTCAGCCAGCCCCAGCATTTT
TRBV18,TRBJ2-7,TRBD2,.,CASSPPGGRSNEQYF,TGTGCCAGCTCACCACCAGGCGGGAGAAGCAACGAGCAGTACTTC
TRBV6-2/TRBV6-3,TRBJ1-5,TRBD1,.,CASSLDRGHQPQHF,TGTGCCAGCAGCTTGGACAGGGGGCACCAGCCCCAGCATTTT
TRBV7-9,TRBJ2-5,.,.,CASRLITGQETQYF,TGTGCCAGCAGATTAATTACAGGGCAGGAGACCCAGTACTTC
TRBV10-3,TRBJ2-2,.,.,CAISESGLNTGELFF,TGTGCCATCAGTGAGTCTGGACTTAACACCGGGGAGCTGTTTTTT
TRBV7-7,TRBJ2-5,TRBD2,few,CASSSRTSGSGGETQYF,TGTGCTAGCAGCTCCAGGACTAGCGGGAGCGGTGGGGAGACCCAGTACTTC
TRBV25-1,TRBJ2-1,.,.,CASSRFGAIGNEQFF,TGTGCCAGCAGCCGCTTTGGGGCGATTGGCAATGAGCAGTTCTTC
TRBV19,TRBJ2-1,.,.,CASSTLPNEQFF,TGTGCCAGTAGTACCCTTCCCAATGAGCAGTTCTTC
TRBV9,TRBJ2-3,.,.,CASSARGVYSTDTQYF,TGTGCCAGCAGCGCCCGGGGTGTCTACTCCACAGATACGCAGTATTTT
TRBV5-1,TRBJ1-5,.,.,CASSLGGSHNQPQHF,TGCGCCAGCAGCTTGGGAGGGTCCCACAATCAGCCCCAGCATTTT
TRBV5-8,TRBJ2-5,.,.,CASSFLPVQETQYF,TGTGCCAGCAGCTTCCTTCCGGTACAAGAGACCCAGTACTTC
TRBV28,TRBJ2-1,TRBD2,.,CASSPLDWTSLNEQFF,TGTGCCAGCAGCCCTTTGGATTGGACTAGCCTCAATGAGCAGTTCTTC
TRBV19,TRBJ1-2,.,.,CASSPQAHYGYTF,TGTGCCAGTAGTCCGCAGGCTCACTATGGCTACACCTTC
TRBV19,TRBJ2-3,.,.,CASSGGGTDTQYF,TGTGCCAGTTCAGGAGGGGGCACAGATACGCAGTATTTT
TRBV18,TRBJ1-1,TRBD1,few,CASSSLVGQLKNTEAFF,TGTGCCAGCTCATCACTTGTGGGACAGCTAAAGAACACTGAAGCTTTCTTT
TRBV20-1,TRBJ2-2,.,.,CSASPPVASNTGELFF,TGCAGTGCTAGTCCTCCTGTGGCTAGCAACACCGGGGAGCTGTTTTTT
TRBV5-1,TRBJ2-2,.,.,CASSPTGTGELFF,TGCGCCAGCAGCCCCACGGGCACCGGGGAGCTGTTTTTT
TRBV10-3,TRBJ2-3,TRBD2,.,CATGGTSGSVSTDTQYF,TGTGCCACCGGGGGGACTAGCGGGAGCGTTAGCACAGATACGCAGTATTTT
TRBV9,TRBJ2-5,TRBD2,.,CASSVGGRAAETQYF,TGTGCCAGCAGCGTCGGCGGGAGGGCAGCAGAGACCCAGTACTTC
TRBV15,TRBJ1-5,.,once,CATSRDRGVQPQHF,TGTGCCACCAGCAGAGATAGGGGTGTTCAGCCCCAGCATTTT